This entry is about one T cell receptor (beta chain). Authors' data handling: Counts of nucleated cells, estimated from reference gene primer amplification, were obtained. The data were produced by immunoSEQ multiplex PCR, yet TCRdb's version contains in-frame clones alone and is incomplete. V, J and clone size reflect that table, while D and trimming were determined from the DNA. Among roughly 150,000 clones listed, around 81% were seen once. Germline CDR1 SGDLS, CDR2 YYNGEE. V lost 2 bases and J lost 0, with 11 bases in between. CDR3 size: 15 residues. This entry is derived from a study of blood T cell repertoires in COVID-19. For the study at large: Acute and convalescent COVID-19 samples came from the United States, Italy and Spain. PBMCs, B-cell-depleted T cells, or T cells were the source of the cDNA or gDNA that made up the material.

The TCR comes from a human donor in a cohort sampled during active COVID-19. Specimen: peripheral blood. The rearrangement links TRBV9 to TRBJ1-1; D unresolved. The CDR3 DNA is TGTGCCAGCAGCGTCCTGGGAGGAATGAACACTGAAGCTTTCTTT. This translates into CASSVLGGMNTEAFF. Supplemented by reference TRBV9 and TRBJ1-1, the full variable domain reads DSGVTQTPKHLITATGQRVTLRCSPRSGDLSVYWYQQSLDQGLQFLIQYYNGEERAKGNILERFSAQQFPDLHSELNLSSLELGDSALYFCASSVLGGMNTEAFFGQGTRLTVV.